One sample yielded the 2 T cell receptor beta chains listed below, sequenced in a study of blood T cell repertoires in COVID-19. The method was immunoSEQ multiplex PCR; TCRdb's version includes in-frame clones alone and lacks a portion of them. Among under 200,000 clones listed, roughly 82% were seen once. What was sequenced was PBMCs or T cells enriched from blood (not recorded which). All receptors derive from a man aged 40-50 years with acute COVID-19.

This chain uses TRBV28 with TRBJ2-1; D may be TRBD2 (5 bases). Germline V gene lookup returns CDR1 MDHEN and CDR2 SYDVKM. V lost 7 bases and J 0 bases, leaving 16 bases between the germline ends. The CDR3 loop spans 16 amino acids. CDR3 sequence reads: CASMGWAGPSYNEQFF. CDR3 coding DNA: TGTGCCAGCATGGGGTGGGCGGGTCCCTCCTACAATGAGCAGTTCTTC.

The count of this clone is one. The rearrangement uses TRBV10-3 and TRBJ1-6, with 8 bases lining up with TRBD1. This CDR3 comprises 14 residues. V gave up 5 bases and J gave up 8 bases; unmatched junction bases: 5. Per germline, CDR1 ENHRY and CDR2 SYGVKD. This CDR3 reads CAISWGQEDSPLHF. In DNA form, the CDR3 reads TGTGCCATCAGTTGGGGACAGGAAGATTCACCCCTCCACTTT.